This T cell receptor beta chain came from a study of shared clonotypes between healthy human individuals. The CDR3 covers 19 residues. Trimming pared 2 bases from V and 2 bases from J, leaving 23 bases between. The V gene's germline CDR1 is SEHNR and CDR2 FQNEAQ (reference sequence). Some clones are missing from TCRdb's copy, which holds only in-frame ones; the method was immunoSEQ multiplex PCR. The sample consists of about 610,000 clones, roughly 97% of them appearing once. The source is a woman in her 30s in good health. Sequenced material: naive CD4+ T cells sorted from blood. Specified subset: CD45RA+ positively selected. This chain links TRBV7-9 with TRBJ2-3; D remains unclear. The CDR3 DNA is TGTGCCAGCAGCTTACAAACTCACGACAAGGCCTATTCCACAGATACGCAGTATTTT. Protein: CASSLQTHDKAYSTDTQYF.